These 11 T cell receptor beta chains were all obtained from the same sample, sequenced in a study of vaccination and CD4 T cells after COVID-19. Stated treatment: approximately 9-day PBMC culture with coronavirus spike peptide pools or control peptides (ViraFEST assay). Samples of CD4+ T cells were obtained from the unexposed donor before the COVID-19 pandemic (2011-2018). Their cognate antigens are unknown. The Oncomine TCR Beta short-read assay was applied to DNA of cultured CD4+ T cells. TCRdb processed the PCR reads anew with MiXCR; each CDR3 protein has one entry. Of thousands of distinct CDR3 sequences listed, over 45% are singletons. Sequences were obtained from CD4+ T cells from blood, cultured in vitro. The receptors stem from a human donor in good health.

The CDR3 loop reads CASSLQASYNSPLHF. The CDR3 DNA reads as TGTGCCAGCAGTCTCCAAGCCTCCTATAATTCACCCCTCCACTTT. The V and J genes are TRBV7-2 and TRBJ1-6; D is unclear. The V and J ends lost 6 bases and 0 bases respectively, with 9 bases between them. Germline V lookup: CDR1 SGHTA, CDR2 FQGNSA. The CDR3 consists of 15 residues.

CDR3 residues: CASSIIKRSNEQFF. The CDR3 DNA reads as TGTGCCAGTAGTATAATCAAGCGGAGTAATGAGCAGTTCTTC. V gene TRBV19 combines with J gene TRBJ2-1; a weak D match, TRBD2 (5 bases). The length of the CDR3 is 14 residues. The V gene lost 2 bases and the J gene lost 7 bases, with 12 bases spanning the gap. Germline CDR1 and CDR2: LNHDA and SQIVND (reference sequence).

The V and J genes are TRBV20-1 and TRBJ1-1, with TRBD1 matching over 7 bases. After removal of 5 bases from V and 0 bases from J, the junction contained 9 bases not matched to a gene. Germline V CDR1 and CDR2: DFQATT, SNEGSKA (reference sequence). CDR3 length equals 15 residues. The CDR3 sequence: CSARQGVLMNTEAFF. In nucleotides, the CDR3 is TGCAGTGCTCGACAGGGCGTCTTAATGAACACTGAAGCTTTCTTT.

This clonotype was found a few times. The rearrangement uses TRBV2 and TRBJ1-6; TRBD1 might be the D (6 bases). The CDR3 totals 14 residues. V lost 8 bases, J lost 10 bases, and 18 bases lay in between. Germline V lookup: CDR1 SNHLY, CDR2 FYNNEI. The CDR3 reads CASHLRGARSPLHF. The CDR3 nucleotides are TGTGCCAGCCATCTTAGGGGGGCTCGGTCACCCCTCCACTTT.

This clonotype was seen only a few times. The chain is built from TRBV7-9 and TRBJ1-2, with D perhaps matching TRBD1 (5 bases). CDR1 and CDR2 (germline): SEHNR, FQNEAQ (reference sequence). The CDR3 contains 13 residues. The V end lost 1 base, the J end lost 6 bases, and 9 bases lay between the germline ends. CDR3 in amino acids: CASSLGGVHGYTF. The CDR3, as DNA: TGTGCCAGCAGCTTAGGAGGGGTTCATGGCTACACCTTC.

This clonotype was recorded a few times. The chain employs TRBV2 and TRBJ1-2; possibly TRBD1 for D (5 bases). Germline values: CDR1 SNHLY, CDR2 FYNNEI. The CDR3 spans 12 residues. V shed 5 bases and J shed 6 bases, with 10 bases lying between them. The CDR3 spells CASSFGGDGYTF. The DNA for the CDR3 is TGTGCCAGCAGTTTTGGGGGGGATGGCTACACCTTC.

CDR3: CASSETGLETQYF. CDR3 in DNA: TGTGCCAGCAGTGAGACAGGGTTGGAGACCCAGTACTTC. The chain is built from TRBV25-1 and TRBJ2-5; TRBD1 matches at 7 bases. V was clipped by 3 bases and J by 5 bases; unmatched bases: 3. CDR1 and CDR2 (germline): MGHDK, SYGVNS. The CDR3 length is 13 residues. Full variable domain (remainder filled in from reference TRBV25-1 and TRBJ2-5): EADIYQTPRYLVIGTGKKITLECSQTMGHDKMYWYQQDPGMELHLIHYSYGVNSTEKGDLSSESTVSRIRTEHFPLTLESARPSHTSQYLCASSETGLETQYFGPGTRLLVL.

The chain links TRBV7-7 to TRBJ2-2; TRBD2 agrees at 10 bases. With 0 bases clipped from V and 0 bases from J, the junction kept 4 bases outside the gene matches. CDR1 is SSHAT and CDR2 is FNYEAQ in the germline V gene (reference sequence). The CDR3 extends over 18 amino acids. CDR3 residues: CASSLAGGTSANTGELFF. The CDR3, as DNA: TGTGCCAGCAGCTTAGCTGGGGGGACTAGCGCGAACACCGGGGAGCTGTTTTTT.

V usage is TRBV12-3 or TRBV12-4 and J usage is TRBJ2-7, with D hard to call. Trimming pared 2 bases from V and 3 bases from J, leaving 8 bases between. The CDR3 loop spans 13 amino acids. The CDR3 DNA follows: TGTGCCAGCAGTTTAAACAGTGTCTACGAGCAGTACTTC. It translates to CASSLNSVYEQYF.

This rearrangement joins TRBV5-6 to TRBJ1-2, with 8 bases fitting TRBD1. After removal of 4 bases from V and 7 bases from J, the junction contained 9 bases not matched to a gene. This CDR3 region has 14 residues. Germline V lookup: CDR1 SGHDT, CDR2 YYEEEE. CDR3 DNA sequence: TGTGCCAGCAGCCTACGCGCAGGGGGCCTTGGCTACACCTTC. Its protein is CASSLRAGGLGYTF.

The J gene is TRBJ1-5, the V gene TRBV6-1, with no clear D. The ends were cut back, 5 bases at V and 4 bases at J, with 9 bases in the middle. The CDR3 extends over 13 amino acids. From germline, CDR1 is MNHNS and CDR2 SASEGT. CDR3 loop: CASSTAANQPQHF. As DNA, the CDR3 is TGTGCCAGCAGTACAGCCGCAAATCAGCCCCAGCATTTT.